A single sample gave rise to the 24 T cell receptor beta chains below, sequenced in a study of beta chain features in type 1 diabetes. Investigators reverse transcribed all isolated RNA, so they sequenced expressed TCRB transcripts. Assay used: immunoSEQ multiplex PCR; TCRdb lists only in-frame clones, some missing. The sample shows some 150,000 clones, approximately 9.1% of them seen only once. No antigens are known for them. Whole-study results and caveats: In every one of the four CD4+ subsets, TCRB CDR3s were moderately but significantly shorter in Type 1 diabetes patients.

Sequencing input: central memory CD4+ T cells from blood. The receptor source for this set is a woman aged 30 to 39 with type 1 diabetes.

This chain uses TRBV27 with TRBJ1-5; tentative D call: TRBD1 (5 bases). The V end was cut by 3 bases, the J end by 4 bases, with 10 bases between. The CDR3 runs to 14 residues. The germline V gene has CDR1 MNHEY and CDR2 SMNVEV (reference sequence). The DNA of the CDR3 is TGTGCCAGCAGTTTTCAGGGTTGGAATCAGCCCCAGCATTTT. Its protein is CASSFQGWNQPQHF.

The rearrangement uses TRBV19 and TRBJ2-1; D is ambiguous. V was trimmed by 2 bases and J by 0 bases, leaving 17 bases between them. The V gene's germline CDR1 is LNHDA and CDR2 SQIVND (reference sequence). The CDR3 extends over 18 amino acids. CDR3 sequence: CASSIRSSSAYSYNEQFF. CDR3 nucleotides: TGTGCCAGTAGTATAAGGAGTAGCTCCGCGTACTCCTACAATGAGCAGTTCTTC.

The chain combines TRBV5-1 with TRBJ2-4; 8 bases are shared with TRBD1. The CDR3 covers 14 residues. The V gene end was trimmed by 3 bases and the J gene end by 8 bases; junction bases not matched to a gene: 7. CDR1 is SGHRS and CDR2 is YFSETQ in the germline V gene. In nucleotides, the CDR3 is TGCGCCAGCAGCTCCGGGACAGGTATGGACATTCAGTACTTC. Its translation is CASSSGTGMDIQYF.

This clone was seen a handful of times. DNA for the CDR3: TGTGCCAGCAGCTTACGTAGAGATACGCAGTATTTT. It codes for CASSLRRDTQYF. The chain couples TRBV7-2 to TRBJ2-3; no clear D. The V and J ends lost 2 bases and 5 bases respectively, with 5 bases between them. The CDR3 totals 12 residues. Germline-derived CDR1 and CDR2 are SGHTA and FQGNSA.

This clone was detected a few times. The chain's CDR3 is CASSLRGNTIYF. In DNA form, the CDR3 reads TGTGCCAGCAGCTTAAGGGGGAACACCATATATTTT. V is TRBV11-2 and J is TRBJ1-3, with D perhaps TRBD1 (6 bases). The V end was cut by 2 bases, the J end by 7 bases, with 6 bases between. This CDR3 is 12 amino acids long. Germline-derived CDR1 and CDR2 are SGHAT and FQNNGV.

This sequence joins TRBV29-1 and TRBJ2-3, with 11 bases that match TRBD2. V shed 8 bases and J 5 bases; nucleotides not matched to a gene: 9. The length of the CDR3 is 14 residues. The germline gives CDR1 SQVTM, CDR2 ANQGSEA. The CDR3 is CSSGELAGEDTQYF. CDR3 in DNA: TGCAGCTCAGGGGAACTAGCGGGAGAAGATACGCAGTATTTT.

J is TRBJ2-1 and V is TRBV6-1, with a tentative D call TRBD1 (6 bases). Trimming pared 6 bases from V and 1 base from J, leaving 10 bases between. Germline V gene sequence: CDR1 MNHNS, CDR2 SASEGT. The CDR3 sequence is 14 residues long. Here the CDR3 DNA reads TGTGCCAGCAGGCCACAGGGATCCTACAATGAGCAGTTCTTC. Encoded protein: CASRPQGSYNEQFF.

V usage is TRBV11-2 and J usage is TRBJ1-4; no definite D call. Germline CDR1 reads SGHAT; CDR2 reads FQNNGV. This CDR3 spans 16 amino acids. V lost 5 bases and J lost 6, with 19 bases in between. CDR3 in DNA: TGTGCCAGCAGCCCGGCCCGAGGTAGAAGAGATGAAAAACTGTTTTTT. Residues: CASSPARGRRDEKLFF. The variable domain in full, completed from reference TRBV11-2 and TRBJ1-4, reads EAGVAQSPRYKIIEKRQSVAFWCNPISGHATLYWYQQILGQGPKLLIQFQNNGVVDDSQLPKDRFSAERLKGVDSTLKIQPAKLEDSAVYLCASSPARGRRDEKLFFGSGTQLSVL.

This clone was detected a few times. Other nucleotide sequences in the sample specify the same CDR3. The chain carries TRBV7-9 and TRBJ1-2; possible D gene TRBD1, 5 bases. This CDR3 has 12 amino acids. V was pared by 5 bases and J by 4 bases, with 8 bases between. Germline-derived CDR1 and CDR2 are SEHNR and FQNEAQ (reference sequence). The DNA of the CDR3 is TGTGCCAGCAGCGCAGACAGCTATGGCTACACCTTC. This gives the protein CASSADSYGYTF.

This sequence joins TRBV11-2 and TRBJ2-7; 8 bases agree with TRBD1. The CDR3 contains 15 residues. CDR1 is SGHAT and CDR2 is FQNNGV in the germline V gene. Unmatched junction bases numbered 8, after V lost 5 bases and J lost 2 bases. The CDR3 DNA sequence: TGTGCCAGCAGCCCACGCAGGGGGCAACCCTACGAGCAGTACTTC. Translated: CASSPRRGQPYEQYF.

This clone was observed a few times. The chain employs TRBV27 and TRBJ2-5, with TRBD1 matching 8 bases. Germline values: CDR1 MNHEY, CDR2 SMNVEV (reference sequence). This CDR3 comprises 15 residues. Unmatched junction bases numbered 10, after V lost 6 bases and J lost 4 bases. DNA of the CDR3: TGTGCCAGCAGCGGGAGTCAGGGGGCACGAGAGACCCAGTACTTC. It encodes CASSGSQGARETQYF.

This clone occurred a few times. The chain employs TRBV30 and TRBJ2-7; tentatively, D is TRBD2 (5 bases). The CDR3 has 12 residues. The V gene lost 2 bases and the J gene lost 4 bases, with 9 bases spanning the gap. Per germline, CDR1 GTSNPN and CDR2 SVGIG (reference sequence). The CDR3 region has the DNA TGTGCCTGGAGTCCGAGGGTATACGAGCAGTACTTC. Its translation is CAWSPRVYEQYF.

The sample holds a few counts of this clone. V gene TRBV7-9 combines with J gene TRBJ2-7; 7 bases are shared with TRBD2. This CDR3 spans 15 amino acids. V shed 6 bases and J 1 base; nucleotides not matched to a gene: 9. The germline V gene has CDR1 SEHNR and CDR2 FQNEAQ (reference sequence). Here the CDR3 reads CASSRRDYQSYEQYF. The CDR3 DNA sequence: TGTGCCAGCAGTAGGCGGGACTACCAGTCCTACGAGCAGTACTTC. Combining the CDR3 with reference TRBV7-9 and TRBJ2-7 gives the whole variable domain DTGVSQNPRHKITKRGQNVTFRCDPISEHNRLYWYRQTLGQGPEFLTYFQNEAQLEKSRLLSDRFSAERPKGSFSTLEIQRTEQGDSAMYLCASSRRDYQSYEQYFGPGTRLTVT.

This clone appeared a few times. The gene calls are TRBV29-1 and TRBJ1-1; no firm D call. This CDR3 comprises 14 residues. The germline V gene has CDR1 SQVTM and CDR2 ANQGSEA. Trimming pared 4 bases from V and 1 base from J, leaving 13 bases between. CDR3 residues: CSVAPGSWNTEAFF. The CDR3 DNA is TGCAGCGTTGCTCCGGGATCGTGGAACACTGAAGCTTTCTTT.

This clone has more than one count but fewer than ten. The chain recombines TRBV10-3 with TRBJ2-1; D might be TRBD1 (5 bases). Trimming pared 6 bases from V and 7 bases from J, leaving 16 bases between. CDR3 length: 14 residues. Germline values: CDR1 ENHRY, CDR2 SYGVKD. The CDR3: CAIRATSGKNEQFF. The CDR3 region has the DNA TGTGCCATCAGAGCAACCTCAGGGAAGAATGAGCAGTTCTTC.

This clone showed up just a few times. V and J are TRBV30 and TRBJ2-5, with 10 bases aligning to TRBD2. V lost 2 bases and J lost 6; bases outside the gene matches: 9. The CDR3 runs to 15 residues. Looked up from germline, CDR1 is GTSNPN and CDR2 is SVGIG (reference sequence). The CDR3 region is CAWSPPAGGPKTQYF. Written as DNA, the CDR3 is TGTGCCTGGAGTCCCCCAGCGGGAGGGCCGAAGACCCAGTACTTC.

The chain has TRBV27 and TRBJ2-3; possible D gene TRBD2, 6 bases. The V and J ends lost 2 bases and 7 bases respectively, with 22 bases between them. Germline lookup yields CDR1 MNHEY and CDR2 SMNVEV (reference sequence). The CDR3 consists of 17 residues. The CDR3 sequence is CASSLRASAGRGYTQYF. The CDR3 DNA reads TGTGCCAGCAGTTTAAGGGCTAGCGCGGGCCGGGGATATACGCAGTATTTT.

This clone has only a few counts. The rearrangement uses TRBV28 and TRBJ2-2, with D possibly TRBD2 on 5 matching bases. V shed 5 bases and J shed 4 bases, with 11 bases lying between them. Per germline, CDR1 MDHEN and CDR2 SYDVKM. The CDR3 contains 14 residues. The CDR3 DNA is TGTGCCAGCAGTAGGCAGCGGATCACCGGGGAGCTGTTTTTT. Amino acids: CASSRQRITGELFF.

V is TRBV30 and J is TRBJ2-3; no clear D gene. CDR1 and CDR2 (germline): GTSNPN, SVGIG (reference sequence). Between the trimmed V and J ends, which lost 2 bases and 1 base, there was a span of 13 bases. This CDR3 spans 15 amino acids. Written as DNA, the CDR3 is TGTGCCTGGAGTACAGACCACTCTGGCACAGATACGCAGTATTTT. Translated: CAWSTDHSGTDTQYF.

The chain's CDR3 is CASSEGGAGAFF. The CDR3 DNA reads TGTGCCAGCAGTGAGGGGGGGGCCGGGGCTTTCTTT. The genes are TRBV2 and TRBJ1-1; tentatively, D is TRBD1 (6 bases). The CDR3 has 12 amino acids. Trimming removed 3 bases from V and 11 bases from J, with 13 bases in between. Germline-derived CDR1 and CDR2 are SNHLY and FYNNEI.

This clone was seen a few times. The V call is TRBV30, the J call TRBJ2-1; the match to TRBD2 covers 9 bases. With 0 bases clipped from V and 6 bases from J, the junction kept 6 bases outside the gene matches. CDR3 length: 15 residues. Germline loops: CDR1 GTSNPN, CDR2 SVGIG (reference sequence). CDR3 in amino acids: CAWSVRAGGLNEQFF. For the CDR3, the DNA is TGTGCCTGGAGTGTACGGGCGGGAGGGCTCAATGAGCAGTTCTTC.

The rearrangement joins TRBV18 to TRBJ2-1; tentatively, D is TRBD1 (5 bases). The CDR3 is made up of 16 amino acids. Germline V CDR1 and CDR2: KGHSH, LQKENI. V shed 3 bases and J shed 3 bases, with 15 bases lying between them. The CDR3 region has the DNA TGTGCCAGCTCACCCGCAAGTCAAGGGGTCTACAATGAGCAGTTCTTC. Translation: CASSPASQGVYNEQFF.

This clone appeared a few times. This sample also contains other DNA sequences that code for the same CDR3. This sequence joins TRBV30 and TRBJ2-6; D is perhaps TRBD2 (5 bases). The CDR3 runs 14 residues. Germline CDR1 GTSNPN, CDR2 SVGIG (reference sequence). V was pared by 4 bases and J by 4 bases, with 11 bases between. CDR3 sequence (DNA): TGTGCCTGGAAGACCGGGAACGGGGCCAACGTCCTGACTTTC. This translates into CAWKTGNGANVLTF.

The chain has TRBV28 and TRBJ1-2; 8 bases line up with TRBD1. Trimming cost V 9 bases and J 5 bases; bases outside gene matches: 11. This CDR3 has 14 amino acids. The germline V gene has CDR1 MDHEN and CDR2 SYDVKM. The CDR3: CASLGQGRVYGYTF. The CDR3 nucleotides read TGTGCCAGTCTTGGACAGGGCCGGGTGTATGGCTACACCTTC.